This TCR beta chain was sequenced for a study of blood T cell repertoires in COVID-19. Background on the study: Specimens from acute and convalescent COVID-19 originated in the United States, Italy and Spain.

TCRdb's table, derived via immunoSEQ multiplex PCR, lists solely in-frame clones and lacks some. Among around 250,000 clones listed, about nine tenths were seen once. CDR1 and CDR2 from the germline V gene are SGDLS and YYNGEE. V was pared by 8 bases and J by 3 bases, with 16 bases between. The CDR3 is made up of 14 amino acids. This sequence was found in a young woman with active or convalescent COVID-19. The sequenced sample was peripheral blood. The chain carries TRBV9 and TRBJ2-3; possibly TRBD1 for D (5 bases). CDR3 residues: CASGLGQPTDTQYF. In DNA form, the CDR3 reads TGTGCCAGTGGCCTGGGGCAGCCGACAGATACGCAGTATTTT.